The clone carrying this T cell receptor (beta chain) was seen many times. The CDR3 has 16 residues. CDR1 is SEHNR, CDR2 FQNEAQ, per germline (reference sequence). V was cut by 2 bases and J by 3 bases, with 14 bases left in between. The data are from a study of early T cells in non-severe SARS-CoV-2 infection. MiXCR was run by TCRdb on the 5' RACE reads, yielding one entry per CDR3 protein. The table records 55,000 to 70,000 distinct CDR3 sequences, 10% to 15% of them present only once. This chain uses TRBV7-9 with TRBJ1-5; tentative D call: TRBD1 (6 bases). The receptor was isolated from an adult who was a healthcare worker with PCR-confirmed SARS-CoV-2 infection or an uninfected control (not recorded which). Material: whole blood. CDR3 sequence reads: CASSLWGTGINQPQHF. Written as DNA, the CDR3 is TGTGCCAGCAGCTTATGGGGCACAGGGATCAATCAGCCCCAGCATTTT. Filled out from reference TRBV7-9 and TRBJ1-5, the complete variable domain reads DTGVSQNPRHKITKRGQNVTFRCDPISEHNRLYWYRQTLGQGPEFLTYFQNEAQLEKSRLLSDRFSAERPKGSFSTLEIQRTEQGDSAMYLCASSLWGTGINQPQHFGDGTRLSIL.